Below, 7 T cell receptor beta chains from the same sample are listed, as sequenced in a study of shared clonotypes between healthy human individuals. Sequencing used immunoSEQ multiplex PCR; TCRdb keeps in-frame clones, though not all of them. Of 1,100,000 or so clones listed, around 82% were seen once; the top ten hold about 0.52%. Sequenced sample: memory CD4+ T cells from PBMCs. Noted subset: CD45RA-negative fraction. These receptors originate from a man younger than 35 in good health. Some clones in this sample may be carry-over from other donors' samples.

The V and J genes are TRBV28 and TRBJ1-2, with 7 bases that match TRBD1. The length of the CDR3 is 16 residues. V lost 6 bases, J lost 5 bases, and 15 bases stayed unmatched. Germline V CDR1 and CDR2: MDHEN, SYDVKM. CDR3: CASSPPAGQATYGYTF. The CDR3 DNA follows: TGTGCCAGCAGCCCCCCCGCCGGACAGGCCACATATGGCTACACCTTC.

The CDR3: CASSGDRAMGKLFF. CDR3 sequence (DNA): TGTGCCAGCAGTGGGGACAGGGCGATGGGAAAACTGTTTTTT. The chain uses TRBV2 and TRBJ1-4, with 9 bases identical to TRBD1. After removal of 4 bases from V and 10 bases from J, the junction contained 7 bases not matched to a gene. The CDR3 has 14 residues. Germline V gives CDR1 SNHLY, CDR2 FYNNEI.

This chain connects TRBV27 to TRBJ2-1; 10 bases map to TRBD2. J lost 9 bases, V lost 5 bases, and 4 bases had no gene match. This CDR3 has 13 amino acids. The germline V gene encodes CDR1 MNHEY and CDR2 SMNVEV (reference sequence). In nucleotides, the CDR3 is TGTGCCAGCAGTCCGTTAGCGGGAGGTGAGCAGTTCTTC. It encodes CASSPLAGGEQFF.

Turning to this clone: The sample carries other DNA sequences with the same CDR3. The chain couples TRBV4-1 to TRBJ2-7, with 9 bases fitting TRBD1. The CDR3 extends over 13 amino acids. The ends lost 3 bases at V and 5 bases at J; junction bases unmatched: 2. Per germline, CDR1 MGHRA and CDR2 YSYEKL. CDR3 in DNA: TGCGCCAGCAGCCAGAGGACAGGGGACGAGCAGTACTTC. It is translated as CASSQRTGDEQYF.

The V gene is TRBV5-6, the J gene TRBJ2-5; no reliable D call. This CDR3 is 13 amino acids long. Germline CDR1 and CDR2: SGHDT and YYEEEE. V was clipped by 1 base and J by 6 bases, with 10 bases between them. DNA for the CDR3: TGTGCCAGCAGCTTGATCCAGCGTCAGACCCAGTACTTC. Protein: CASSLIQRQTQYF.

The rearrangement joins TRBV5-1 to TRBJ2-3, with D perhaps matching TRBD2 (6 bases). Between the trimmed V and J ends, which lost 4 bases and 6 bases, there was a span of 21 bases. Germline V gene sequence: CDR1 SGHRS, CDR2 YFSETQ. The CDR3 sequence is 16 residues long. CDR3 in amino acids: CASSPTLSGTSDTQYF. CDR3 nucleotide sequence: TGCGCCAGCAGCCCCACGCTGTCAGGGACTTCCGATACGCAGTATTTT.

The chain has TRBV28 and TRBJ1-5; D remains unclear. CDR1 MDHEN and CDR2 SYDVKM come from the germline V gene. Trimming took off 6 bases at V and 0 bases at J, with 24 bases between the two ends. The CDR3 contains 19 residues. The CDR3 reads CASRPSSDMYAISNQPQHF. CDR3 sequence (DNA): TGTGCCAGCAGGCCATCCTCAGACATGTATGCGATTAGCAATCAGCCCCAGCATTTT.